This TCR beta chain appears in the sequencing data of a study of blood T cell repertoires in COVID-19. Sequencing was performed with immunoSEQ multiplex PCR; in TCRdb, only in-frame clones are kept and a portion is missing. The table records fewer than 100,000 clones, over 70% of them present only once. This receptor was identified in a man between 70 and 80 years old with acute or convalescent COVID-19. Sequencing input: peripheral blood.

The CDR3 here is CASSFSSGLGDTQYF. DNA for the CDR3: TGCGCCAGCAGCTTCTCTAGCGGGTTGGGAGATACGCAGTATTTT. The V gene is TRBV5-1, the J gene TRBJ2-3; 8 bases are shared with TRBD2. CDR1 and CDR2 (germline): SGHRS, YFSETQ. V lost 2 bases, J lost 5 bases, and 7 bases stayed unmatched. The CDR3 length is 15 residues.